A selection of T cell receptor beta chains follows, all from one sample in a study of shared clonotypes between healthy human individuals. The repertoire was sequenced with immunoSEQ multiplex PCR; TCRdb's copy has only in-frame clones and lacks some. The sample records some 660,000 clones, 55% to 85% being singletons. Sequences were obtained from memory CD4+ T cells sorted from blood. The origin of the receptors is a woman in her twenties or thirties in good health. Both conserved end residues are part of each CDR3. Rows give clone size only sometimes, using once, few, many, or a class for an expanded clone.

TRBV28	.	14	TRBJ1-2	CASGYRTDRYGYTF
TRBV5-4	once	12	TRBJ1-2	CASSLNLMGYTF
TRBV5-4	.	16	TRBJ2-2	CASSLGTSGRTGELFF
TRBV10-2	.	13	TRBJ1-2	CASSELGGSGYTF
TRBV5-1	few	15	TRBJ2-5	CASSFGTSGEETQYF
TRBV27	.	13	TRBJ2-1	CASSLYQRNEQFF
TRBV27	.	14	TRBJ1-2	CASSFSGGPYGYTF
TRBV5-1	.	15	TRBJ2-2	CASSWGLPNTGELFF
TRBV29-1	.	12	TRBJ1-2	CSVGGRGYGYTF
TRBV6-1	few	14	TRBJ1-1	CASSGRDRGFEAFF
TRBV20-1	.	11	TRBJ1-4	CSANDYEKLFF
TRBV4-1	.	16	TRBJ1-2	CASSQEGTVDVYGYTF
TRBV28	.	14	TRBJ2-7	CASRRSGSSYEQYF
TRBV2	.	12	TRBJ2-1	CASQDRYNEQFF
TRBV25-1	.	13	TRBJ1-1	CASSEYKLTEAFF
TRBV7-2	.	14	TRBJ2-7	CASSWKRGPYEQYF
TRBV9	.	16	TRBJ2-4	CASSPGTSGTKNIQYF
TRBV5-4	.	15	TRBJ1-1	CASSTRQGAGTEAFF
TRBV6-5	.	15	TRBJ2-7	CASSYGPPTSYEQYF
TRBV9	.	15	TRBJ1-4	CASSASGTGYEKLFF
TRBV5-4	.	11	TRBJ1-1	CASSLAGRDFF
TRBV5-1	.	15	TRBJ1-1	CASSLGDGRVTEAFF
TRBV25-1	.	17	TRBJ2-3	CASSGTIAGGEADTQYF
TRBV7-9	.	17	TRBJ2-3	CASSLAIGGTSTDTQYF
TRBV28	.	15	TRBJ1-1	CASTVGWGSNTEAFF
TRBV9	medium-sized	14	TRBJ2-1	CARRHGRTNNEQFF
TRBV6-1	.	11	TRBJ2-1	CASSNLNEQFF
TRBV28	.	17	TRBJ2-4	CASSLWFRSRAKNIQYF
TRBV27	.	15	TRBJ2-7	CASNRVAGGPGEQYF
TRBV6-5	.	14	TRBJ1-1	CASRGQSLNTEAFF
TRBV28	.	12	TRBJ1-2	CASSLEGWGYTF
TRBV28	.	15	TRBJ2-7	CASSLVAGLTYEQYF
TRBV6-1	.	13	TRBJ1-1	CASSEPANTEAFF
TRBV5-5	.	14	TRBJ1-4	CASSVFGKGEKLFF
TRBV27	.	15	TRBJ2-3	CASSFIQARTDTQYF
TRBV2	.	16	TRBJ2-2	CASSALGSGKAGELFF
TRBV28	.	12	TRBJ1-2	CASSFWSYGYTF
TRBV5-1	.	12	TRBJ1-1	CASSPRQGPAFF
TRBV19	.	15	TRBJ1-5	CASKIGTSGNQPQHF
TRBV6-1	few	15	TRBJ2-4	CASSDSGMAKNIQYF
TRBV28	once	15	TRBJ2-7	CASSPRTSGRHEQYF
TRBV25-1	.	18	TRBJ2-3	CASSESQGTSGRTDTQYF
TRBV25-1	once	13	TRBJ2-1	CASTSQGLNEQFF
TRBV19	many	13	TRBJ1-5	CASKGDSNQPQHF
TRBV14	.	17	TRBJ2-3	CASSQGYWGQSTDTQYF
TRBV11-2	few	16	TRBJ2-1	CASRPTGTDQYNEQFF
TRBV28	once	13	TRBJ2-1	CASNSGSYNEQFF
TRBV5-8	.	16	TRBJ1-5	CASSGDRGRSNQPQHF
TRBV11-2	.	15	TRBJ1-2	CASSPVVGGNYGYTF
TRBV7-3	.	12	TRBJ2-7	CASRASYYEQYF
TRBV5-1	.	15	TRBJ2-5	CASSFLAGDQETQYF
TRBV7-2	.	13	TRBJ1-5	CASSFRGNQPQHF
TRBV2	many	15	TRBJ2-3	CASSVRARLIDTQYF
TRBV5-4	once	16	TRBJ2-3	CASSSGLAGLTDTQYF
TRBV18	.	16	TRBJ1-1	CASSPGQGAGRTEAFF
TRBV6-1	.	13	TRBJ2-2	CASSAGGTGELFF
TRBV4-1	.	15	TRBJ1-1	CASSQGNRLNTEAFF